The 5 T cell receptor beta chains listed next were all sequenced from one sample in a study of shared clonotypes between healthy human individuals. Here immunoSEQ multiplex PCR was the method, and the copy in TCRdb shows in-frame clones only, minus some. The repertoire holds about 730,000 clones, 72% seen once, with under 2% in the top ten. The sample was memory CD4+ T cells sorted from blood. Subset described: CD45RA-negative fraction. Receptor source: a young woman in good health.

The chain uses TRBV5-1 and TRBJ1-4; a possible D gene is TRBD1 (5 bases). Germline CDR1 is SGHRS and CDR2 is YFSETQ. V was shortened by 7 bases and J by 7 bases, with 14 bases between the two germline ends. This CDR3 spans 13 amino acids. The CDR3 reads CASRGRVGEKLFF. CDR3 sequence (DNA): TGCGCCAGCCGGGGGAGGGTCGGTGAAAAACTGTTTTTT.

This clone occurred once. The chain carries TRBV7-8 and TRBJ2-4; D unresolved. The CDR3 extends over 21 amino acids. The germline V gene encodes CDR1 SGHVS and CDR2 FQNEAQ. Trimming stripped 5 bases from V and 1 base from J, with 30 bases between. CDR3 bases: TGTGCCAGCAGCCCACGGCCACCTCCCTCTACAGACTTAATGGCCAAAAACATTCAGTACTTC. It specifies CASSPRPPPSTDLMAKNIQYF.

This clone was detected only a few times. The chain's CDR3 is CASSFRDTGYNEQFF. CDR3 DNA sequence: TGTGCCAGCAGCTTCCGGGACACTGGTTACAATGAGCAGTTCTTC. This chain links TRBV5-4 with TRBJ2-1, with D possibly TRBD1 on 6 matching bases. Germline V lookup: CDR1 SGHNT, CDR2 YYREEE (reference sequence). CDR3 length equals 15 residues. V lost 2 bases and J 4 bases, leaving 13 bases between the germline ends. The variable domain in full, completed from reference TRBV5-4 and TRBJ2-1, reads ETGVTQSPTHLIKTRGQQVTLRCSSQSGHNTVSWYQQALGQGPQFIFQYYREEENGRGNFPPRFSGLQFPNYSSELNVNALELDDSALYLCASSFRDTGYNEQFFGPGTRLTVL.

The CDR3 spells CASSETGFGYTF. The CDR3 DNA reads TGTGCCAGCAGTGAAACTGGGTTTGGCTACACCTTC. This rearrangement joins TRBV2 to TRBJ1-2; no definite D call. The CDR3 consists of 12 residues. Between the trimmed V and J ends, which lost 2 bases and 7 bases, there was a span of 8 bases. The germline V gene encodes CDR1 SNHLY and CDR2 FYNNEI. The entire variable domain, with the rest obtained from reference TRBV2 and TRBJ1-2, is as follows: EPEVTQTPSHQVTQMGQEVILRCVPISNHLYFYWYRQILGQKVEFLVSFYNNEISEKSEIFDDQFSVERPDGSNFTLKIRSTKLEDSAMYFCASSETGFGYTFGSGTRLTVV.

The V and J genes are TRBV5-4 and TRBJ2-2; 13 nucleotides agree with TRBD2. The ends lost 4 bases at V and 6 bases at J; junction bases unmatched: 3. Germline lookup yields CDR1 SGHNT and CDR2 YYREEE (reference sequence). CDR3 length: 15 amino acids. The CDR3 reads CASSRLAGGPGELFF. The CDR3 DNA is TGTGCCAGCAGCCGACTAGCGGGAGGACCCGGGGAGCTGTTTTTT.